These T cell receptor beta chains were read from a single sample in a study of PD-1 blockade in classical Hodgkin lymphoma. The method was immunoSEQ multiplex PCR; TCRdb's version includes in-frame clones alone and lacks a portion of them. In the table there are tens of thousands of clones, almost 90% of which are singletons. The material sequenced was peripheral blood mononuclear cells (PBMCs), taken before the fourth cycle of nivolumab. Every receptor here comes from a human donor with classical Hodgkin lymphoma. The conserved cysteine and the conserved F or W are not part of the CDR3 here. Fields, in order: CDR3 protein, J gene, V gene.

CDR3 protein: ASSYTQGAHLYEQY; J gene: TRBJ2-7; V gene: TRBV6-5
CDR3 protein: ASSRRAAHYGYT; J gene: TRBJ1-2; V gene: TRBV11-2
CDR3 protein: AISGAPDRDYSEVF; J gene: TRBJ1-1; V gene: TRBV10-3
CDR3 protein: ASSAGLGETQY; J gene: TRBJ2-5; V gene: TRBV18
CDR3 protein: ASSSRTISYEQY; J gene: TRBJ2-7; V gene: TRBV7-2
CDR3 protein: ASREGTLQETQY; J gene: TRBJ2-5; V gene: TRBV6-1
CDR3 protein: ASSFWGTDEKLF; J gene: TRBJ1-4; V gene: TRBV5-6
CDR3 protein: ASSYGQGIAEQY; J gene: TRBJ2-7; V gene: TRBV7-9
CDR3 protein: ASSGQGSYRQQY; J gene: TRBJ2-5; V gene: TRBV9
CDR3 protein: ASSPRDGGNTIY; J gene: TRBJ1-3; V gene: TRBV9
CDR3 protein: ASSKDGADTQY; J gene: TRBJ2-3; V gene: TRBV10-1
CDR3 protein: AWSLPPLEQY; J gene: TRBJ2-7; V gene: TRBV30
CDR3 protein: ASSGNLIRDRLVGGYT; J gene: TRBJ1-2; V gene: TRBV2
CDR3 protein: ASSTFHGYT; J gene: TRBJ1-2; V gene: TRBV6-5
CDR3 protein: ASSERQVRETQY; J gene: TRBJ2-5; V gene: TRBV2
CDR3 protein: ASSGRRHPSRNTEAF; J gene: TRBJ1-1; V gene: TRBV7-9
CDR3 protein: ASSGQGSDEQF; J gene: TRBJ2-1; V gene: TRBV5-1
CDR3 protein: ASSLSGAQETQY; J gene: TRBJ2-5; V gene: TRBV5-6
CDR3 protein: ASTFQAGNWEQY; J gene: TRBJ2-7; V gene: TRBV11-2
CDR3 protein: ASSLSGSSYEQY; J gene: TRBJ2-7; V gene: TRBV5-1
CDR3 protein: ASSRAGTSGSGEQF; J gene: TRBJ2-1; V gene: TRBV19
CDR3 protein: ASRDQGSAGELF; J gene: TRBJ2-2; V gene: TRBV19
CDR3 protein: ASSLDYEQY; J gene: TRBJ2-7; V gene: TRBV5-4
CDR3 protein: ASRYPTGVRYGYT; J gene: TRBJ1-2; V gene: TRBV28
CDR3 protein: ASSSTLIMSGNTIY; J gene: TRBJ1-3; V gene: TRBV7-9
CDR3 protein: ASSYSGRGEQY; J gene: TRBJ2-7; V gene: TRBV6-6
CDR3 protein: AISVSRDIAQETQY; J gene: TRBJ2-5; V gene: TRBV10-3
CDR3 protein: AAAEGARYEQY; J gene: TRBJ2-7; V gene: TRBV28